This T cell receptor (beta chain) emerged from a study of regulatory T cells in long-lasting Graves disease. Study-wide results and limits: Persistent disease exhibited a predilection for TRBV28, TRBJ1-2 and TRBJ2-5. Only peripheral blood was studied, not thyroid tissue.

Germline V CDR1 and CDR2: SGHNT, YENEEA. There are 14 residues in the CDR3. Trimming removed 2 bases from V and 2 bases from J, with 9 bases in between. This clonotype was detected many times. Its antigen is unidentified. Time point reported: persistent/refractory GD, antithyroid drugs over 5 years with positive TRAb. After RNA was extracted from PBMCs, the TCR library was made from it. Arm-PCR of CDR3 regions and iRepertoire HTBI primers were the basis on which TCR beta libraries were built. TCRdb re-derived calls from the multiplex PCR reads in MiXCR, one entry per CDR3 protein. The data show approximately 380,000 distinct CDR3 sequences, about 20% seen once.

The starting material was peripheral blood mononuclear cells (PBMCs), obtained when the disease was refractory, from a patient treated with antithyroid drugs. V usage is TRBV11-3 and J usage is TRBJ2-5, with D possibly matching TRBD2 (6 bases). The receptor was derived from a female donor with Graves disease. The CDR3 region is CASSLWGRQETQYF. The CDR3 bases are TGTGCCAGCAGCTTATGGGGGAGGCAAGAGACCCAGTACTTC.